The 19 T cell receptor beta chains in this list originate from one sample, sequenced in a study of early T cells in non-severe SARS-CoV-2 infection. A single record per CDR3 protein comes from TCRdb applying MiXCR to the 5' RACE reads. The sample consists of some 78,000 distinct CDR3 sequences, around 14% of them appearing once. What was sequenced was whole blood. The receptors were sampled from an adult who was a healthcare worker with PCR-confirmed SARS-CoV-2 infection or an uninfected control (not recorded which).

This clonotype appeared many times. The J gene is TRBJ2-1, the V gene TRBV2; possible D gene TRBD2, 7 bases. Germline values: CDR1 SNHLY, CDR2 FYNNEI. V shed 2 bases and J shed 8 bases, with 16 bases lying between them. The CDR3 length is 15 residues. The CDR3 bases are TGTGCCAGCAGTGAATCCGCGGGGGCCATCGATGAGCAGTTCTTC. Its translation: CASSESAGAIDEQFF.

The chain is built from TRBV27 and TRBJ2-7; 8 positions match TRBD1. This CDR3 spans 15 amino acids. Germline V gives CDR1 MNHEY, CDR2 SMNVEV (reference sequence). Losses at the gene ends were 4 bases for V and 3 bases for J; bases not matched to a gene: 8. The CDR3 DNA reads as TGTGCCAGCAGTTCCCAAGGACAGGGTTTCTACGAGCAGTACTTC. Translating gives CASSSQGQGFYEQYF.

This rearrangement joins TRBV2 to TRBJ1-6; no clear D. V lost 3 bases to trimming and J lost 7 bases, with 7 bases between them. The CDR3 consists of 13 residues. CDR1 is SNHLY, CDR2 FYNNEI, per germline. CDR3 coding DNA: TGTGCCAGCAGTGACCGTCCAAATTCACCCCTCCACTTT. It yields the protein CASSDRPNSPLHF.

This clonotype was counted between two and nine times. The V call is TRBV18, the J call TRBJ2-5, with TRBD1 matching over 7 bases. The V gene's germline CDR1 is KGHSH and CDR2 LQKENI. The junction had 6 bases not matched to a gene; V was cut back by 3 bases and J by 5 bases. CDR3 size: 14 residues. This CDR3 is CASSPPGGRETQYF. The CDR3 DNA reads TGTGCCAGCTCACCCCCAGGGGGACGGGAGACCCAGTACTTC.

This clonotype was found many times. The chain couples TRBV30 to TRBJ2-7; possible D gene TRBD2, 6 bases. This CDR3 contains 13 residues. CDR1 and CDR2 (germline): GTSNPN, SVGIG (reference sequence). V gave up 0 bases and J gave up 6 bases, with 12 bases separating them. The CDR3 DNA reads TGTGCCTGGAGTGTTGTCCGGGAGTCCGAGCAGTACTTC. Translated, it gives CAWSVVRESEQYF.

This clonotype was observed a handful of times. The chain recombines TRBV18 with TRBJ1-1; D call uncertain. The CDR3 length is 16 residues. Looked up from germline, CDR1 is KGHSH and CDR2 is LQKENI. Deletions cut 6 bases from V and 1 base from J, with 18 bases between. The CDR3 bases are TGTGCCAGCTCTTACAGAGGGAACCAGGCGAACACTGAAGCTTTCTTT. This translates into CASSYRGNQANTEAFF. Combining the CDR3 with reference TRBV18 and TRBJ1-1 gives the whole variable domain NAGVMQNPRHLVRRRGQEARLRCSPMKGHSHVYWYRQLPEEGLKFMVYLQKENIIDESGMPKERFSAEFPKEGPSILRIQQVVRGDSAAYFCASSYRGNQANTEAFFGQGTRLTVV.

This clonotype was seen a few times. The chain has TRBV27 and TRBJ2-4, with TRBD1 as a possible D gene (6 bases). The germline CDR1 and CDR2 sequences are MNHEY and SMNVEV (reference sequence). The germline V and J ends were trimmed by 0 bases and 6 bases, with 9 bases remaining between them. The CDR3 has 14 residues. CDR3 DNA sequence: TGTGCCAGCAGTTTATCAGGGGGTCCAAACATTCAGTACTTC. As protein: CASSLSGGPNIQYF.

This clonotype has ten or more counts. The chain has TRBV6-5 and TRBJ1-1, with unresolved D. The CDR3 totals 15 residues. The V end lost 2 bases, the J end lost 1 base, and 11 bases lay between the germline ends. Germline V gene data show CDR1 as MNHEY and CDR2 as SVGAGI. The CDR3 loop is CASSYLLNPNTEAFF. CDR3 nucleotides: TGTGCCAGCAGTTACCTTCTGAACCCGAACACTGAAGCTTTCTTT.

This clonotype showed up just a few times. This chain links TRBV6-1 with TRBJ1-6; TRBD1 agrees at 7 bases. The CDR3 is 18 amino acids. Germline CDR1 MNHNS, CDR2 SASEGT. V was pared by 6 bases and J by 0 bases, with 11 bases of the junction left unmatched. The CDR3 nucleotides read TGTGCCAGCAGATCTGGGACAGCCCAAAGCTCCTATAATTCACCCCTCCACTTT. Its translation: CASRSGTAQSSYNSPLHF.

The chain uses TRBV12-5 and TRBJ2-1; tentative D call: TRBD1 (6 bases). V lost 6 bases and J 4 bases, leaving 13 bases between the germline ends. Germline V lookup: CDR1 LGHNT, CDR2 FRNRAP. The CDR3 is made up of 14 amino acids. CDR3 in amino acids: CASGPPDRYNEQFF. The CDR3 region has the DNA TGTGCTAGTGGCCCTCCCGACAGGTACAATGAGCAGTTCTTC.

This clonotype was picked up a small number of times. This rearrangement joins TRBV28 to TRBJ1-3; a possible D gene is TRBD1 (5 bases). Trimming cost V 4 bases and J 0 bases, with 10 bases left between them. The germline V gene encodes CDR1 MDHEN and CDR2 SYDVKM. CDR3 length: 15 amino acids. The CDR3 protein is CASSSRGPSGNTIYF. CDR3 nucleotides: TGTGCCAGCAGTTCTAGGGGTCCCTCTGGAAACACCATATATTTT.

The V gene is TRBV12-3 or TRBV12-4, the J gene TRBJ1-1, with D possibly matching TRBD1 (5 bases). The CDR3 loop spans 14 amino acids. Trimming cost V 5 bases and J 1 base, with 11 bases left between them. This chain's CDR3 is CASSVRAKNTEAFF. The CDR3 DNA is TGTGCCAGCAGTGTCAGGGCAAAGAACACTGAAGCTTTCTTT.

There are a few counts of this clonotype. V gene TRBV3-1 combines with J gene TRBJ2-5; no clear D. V lost 2 bases and J 5 bases, leaving 3 bases between the germline ends. The CDR3 totals 11 residues. Germline V gene lookup returns CDR1 LGHDT and CDR2 YNNKEL (reference sequence). In DNA, the CDR3 is TGTGCCAGCAGCCAACTGGAGACCCAGTACTTC. It yields the protein CASSQLETQYF.

The CDR3: CASSLIGNQPQHF. CDR3 sequence (DNA): TGTGCCAGCTCACTAATAGGCAATCAGCCCCAGCATTTT. The genes are TRBV2 and TRBJ1-5; D is uncertain. CDR3 length: 13 residues. Germline loops: CDR1 SNHLY, CDR2 FYNNEI. V lost 8 bases and J lost 2, with 10 bases in between.

About this clonotype: One end of the junction varies from germline; a read error may be responsible. CDR3 region: CASSLESSWVDTEAFF. Written as DNA, the CDR3 is TGTGCCAGCAGCTTGGAATCTTCCTGGGTCGACACCGAAGCTTTCTTT. The V gene is TRBV7-8, the J gene TRBJ1-1, with D unresolved. The germline V gene has CDR1 SGHVS and CDR2 FQNEAQ. The CDR3 is 16 residues long.

This clonotype was observed a few times. V usage is TRBV2 and J usage is TRBJ2-1; D is unclear. V shed 5 bases and J shed 8 bases, with 10 bases lying between them. The CDR3 spans 12 residues. In germline, CDR1 is SNHLY, CDR2 FYNNEI. The CDR3 nucleotides are TGTGCCAGCAGTAGAGATGGCGATGAGCAGTTCTTC. This codes for CASSRDGDEQFF.

This clonotype showed up just a few times. This chain uses TRBV12-3 or TRBV12-4 with TRBJ2-3; a possible D gene is TRBD2 (6 bases). Between the trimmed V and J ends, which lost 6 bases and 9 bases, there was a span of 16 bases. The CDR3 has 13 amino acids. CDR3 nucleotide sequence: TGTGCCAGCAGGGAGACTAGTTTGGGCACGCAGTATTTT. Translated: CASRETSLGTQYF.

This clonotype occurred many times. J is TRBJ1-2 and V is TRBV4-1, with D possibly matching TRBD1 (5 bases). Germline V gene data show CDR1 as MGHRA and CDR2 as YSYEKL. CDR3 length equals 16 residues. Trimming took 2 bases from V and 0 from J, leaving 13 bases between them. The CDR3 DNA reads as TGCGCCAGCAGCCAACCCTGGACAAGAGCTAACTATGGCTACACCTTC. It translates to CASSQPWTRANYGYTF.

Remarks on this clonotype: With a much larger clone just one base away, this may be a read error. V gene TRBV5-1 combines with J gene TRBJ2-1; no definite D call. Germline assignment: CDR1 SGHRS and CDR2 YFSETQ. This CDR3 comprises 13 residues. The CDR3 sequence is CACSLDGVNEQFF. The CDR3 DNA reads as TGCGCCTGCAGCTTGGATGGGGTGAATGAGCAGTTCTTC.